Following are 22 T cell receptor beta chains from one sample sequenced in a study of vaccination and CD4 T cells after COVID-19. Researchers used the Oncomine TCR Beta short-read assay to sequence DNA from cultured CD4+ T cells. Via MiXCR, TCRdb re-called the PCR reads, giving one row per CDR3 protein. This sample yields roughly 16,000 distinct CDR3 sequences, of which 31% are seen a single time; less than 20% belongs to the top ten. Treatment defined: approximately nine-day PBMC culture with coronavirus spike peptide pools or control peptides (ViraFEST assay). Antigen specificity for these receptors is unknown. The sequenced sample was cultured CD4+ T cells from blood. The receptors here all came from a human donor with COVID-19.

The chain carries TRBV6-1 and TRBJ2-5; 9 bases align to TRBD2. Looked up from germline, CDR1 is MNHNS and CDR2 is SASEGT. Germline trimming cut 6 bases from V and 2 bases from J; bases unmatched to any gene: 10. The CDR3 length is 16 residues. CDR3 loop: CASSSWLAGTQETQYF. In nucleotides, the CDR3 is TGTGCCAGCAGCTCCTGGCTAGCGGGGACGCAAGAGACCCAGTACTTC.

The chain couples TRBV19 to TRBJ1-6, with 7 bases aligning to TRBD1. The CDR3 extends over 15 amino acids. J gave up 7 bases and V 7 bases, and 10 bases lay outside the gene matches. Germline values: CDR1 LNHDA, CDR2 SQIVND (reference sequence). The CDR3 region has the DNA TGTGCCAGTATCCCGAACAGGGGCGAAAATTCACCCCTCCACTTT. This translates into CASIPNRGENSPLHF.

This clonotype was counted between two and nine times. The gene calls are TRBV19 and TRBJ1-2; 9 bases fit TRBD1. The germline CDR1 and CDR2 sequences are LNHDA and SQIVND (reference sequence). V dropped 4 bases and J dropped 3; count of bases not matched to a gene: 12. CDR3 length: 17 residues. CDR3 region: CASSNGYGTGHDYGYTF. In DNA, the CDR3 is TGTGCCAGTAGTAATGGGTACGGGACAGGGCATGACTATGGCTACACCTTC.

This sequence joins TRBV5-4 and TRBJ2-1, with 8 bases identical to TRBD2. Germline trimming cut 4 bases from V and 1 base from J; bases unmatched to any gene: 4. Germline V gives CDR1 SGHNT, CDR2 YYREEE (reference sequence). The CDR3 spans 15 residues. CDR3 in DNA: TGTGCCAGCAGCGAGCGGGGGCCTTCCTACAATGAGCAGTTCTTC. It encodes CASSERGPSYNEQFF.

This chain links TRBV7-9 with TRBJ2-3, with a weak D call TRBD2 (6 bases). Germline CDR1 and CDR2: SEHNR and FQNEAQ (reference sequence). This CDR3 spans 15 amino acids. Trimming removed 6 bases from V and 0 bases from J, with 13 bases in between. This CDR3 reads CASRPTRYSTDTQYF. CDR3 DNA: TGTGCCAGCAGACCGACTAGATACAGCACAGATACGCAGTATTTT.

There are a few counts of this clonotype. CDR3 sequence (DNA): TGTGCCAGTAGTAAGGGAGGGGGGTTGAACTATGGCTACACCTTC. Translating gives CASSKGGGLNYGYTF. The V and J genes are TRBV19 and TRBJ1-2, with TRBD1 as a possible D gene (6 bases). The V gene's germline CDR1 is LNHDA and CDR2 SQIVND (reference sequence). This CDR3 has 15 amino acids. V was trimmed by 4 bases and J by 2 bases, leaving 14 bases between them.

This clonotype was observed a few times. The CDR3 DNA sequence: TGTGCCAGCAGCCAGGGGACCGGCGGAAACACCATATATTTT. The encoded protein is CASSQGTGGNTIYF. V is TRBV7-3 and J is TRBJ1-3; a possible D gene is TRBD1 (6 bases). This CDR3 is 14 amino acids long. Looked up from germline, CDR1 is SGHTA and CDR2 is FQGTGA. With 5 bases removed from V and 4 bases from J, the gap between germline ends came to 12 bases.

The V call is TRBV18, the J call TRBJ2-7; 9 bases are shared with TRBD2. With V trimmed by 0 bases and J by 4 bases, 4 bases remained unmatched. The germline gives CDR1 KGHSH, CDR2 LQKENI. The CDR3 is 15 residues long. DNA of the CDR3: TGTGCCAGCTCACCACCGTTGGCGGGGGGGTACGAGCAGTACTTC. Its protein is CASSPPLAGGYEQYF.

The rearrangement links TRBV5-1 to TRBJ2-2; TRBD2 matches 8 bases. The CDR3 is 15 amino acids. CDR1 is SGHRS, CDR2 YFSETQ, per germline. J gave up 1 base and V 4 bases, and 3 bases lay outside the gene matches. The CDR3 DNA follows: TGCGCCAGCAGCGTTAGCGGGGAGAACACCGGGGAGCTGTTTTTT. It codes for CASSVSGENTGELFF.

The chain carries TRBV15 and TRBJ1-1; D remains ambiguous. The CDR3 is 15 amino acids. CDR1 and CDR2 from the germline V gene are LNHNV and YYDKDF (reference sequence). The V end was cut by 2 bases, the J end by 10 bases, with 20 bases between. CDR3 region: CATSRRSGSAPVAFF. CDR3 bases: TGTGCCACCAGCAGACGATCCGGGTCTGCCCCGGTAGCTTTCTTT. Together with reference TRBV15 and TRBJ1-1, the CDR3 gives the full variable domain: DAMVIQNPRYQVTQFGKPVTLSCSQTLNHNVMYWYQQKSSQAPKLLFHYYDKDFNNEADTPDNFQSRRPNTSFCFLDIRSPGLGDTAMYLCATSRRSGSAPVAFFGQGTRLTVV.

The chain uses TRBV6-5 and TRBJ1-6; D gene ambiguous. The length of the CDR3 is 16 residues. Germline V gene lookup returns CDR1 MNHEY and CDR2 SVGAGI. V was shortened by 0 bases and J by 7 bases, with 13 bases between the two germline ends. CDR3 nucleotide sequence: TGTGCCAGCAGTTACTCGAGAACGGTCTCGAATTCACCCCTCCACTTT. It yields the protein CASSYSRTVSNSPLHF.

The V gene is TRBV11-1, the J gene TRBJ2-1; D possibly corresponds to TRBD1 (6 bases). This CDR3 spans 14 amino acids. Trimming cost V 5 bases and J 9 bases, with 17 bases left between them. CDR1 is SGHAT, CDR2 FQDESV, per germline (reference sequence). The CDR3, as DNA: TGTGCCAGCAGCAATACGGACAGTTCCTCTGAGCAGTTCTTC. Protein product: CASSNTDSSSEQFF.

This chain joins TRBV12-3 or TRBV12-4 and TRBJ2-5, with a tentative D call TRBD2 (6 bases). V was trimmed by 8 bases and J by 4 bases, leaving 17 bases between them. This CDR3 contains 14 residues. The DNA of the CDR3 is TGTGCCAGCCTTCGGGACTCCAGAGGAGAGACCCAGTACTTC. Residues: CASLRDSRGETQYF.

This clonotype was detected only a few times. Here the CDR3 DNA reads TGTGCCAGCGCCGCCGGAAACACCATATATTTT. It encodes CASAAGNTIYF. This chain links TRBV6-1 with TRBJ1-3, with D uncertain. This CDR3 has 11 residues. With 8 bases removed from V and 4 bases from J, the gap between germline ends came to 6 bases. Germline V CDR1 and CDR2: MNHNS, SASEGT.

This chain links TRBV6-1 with TRBJ1-5; 9 nucleotides agree with TRBD1. V trimming: 1 base; J trimming: 6 bases; junction bases outside the gene matches: 10. Germline assignment: CDR1 MNHNS and CDR2 SASEGT. CDR3 length equals 17 residues. CDR3 sequence (DNA): TGTGCCAGCAGTGAAGATTTAGGGGGGACAGGGTTTCAGCCCCAGCATTTT. Protein product: CASSEDLGGTGFQPQHF.

The table lists this clonotype with a few counts. The chain joins TRBV28 to TRBJ2-3; a weak D match, TRBD2 (6 bases). The CDR3 length is 12 residues. From germline, CDR1 is MDHEN and CDR2 SYDVKM. The V gene lost 2 bases and the J gene lost 10 bases, with 10 bases spanning the gap. CDR3 sequence: CASSLVGGAQYF. Here the CDR3 DNA reads TGTGCCAGCAGTTTAGTGGGGGGTGCGCAGTATTTT.

The rearrangement uses TRBV25-1 and TRBJ1-6; maybe TRBD1 (6 bases). From germline, CDR1 is MGHDK and CDR2 SYGVNS. V lost 4 bases and J lost 6, with 19 bases in between. This CDR3 comprises 17 residues. The CDR3 coding sequence is TGTGCCAGCAGTGCAACCACTGGGGGGGGCGGTAATTCACCCCTCCACTTT. Translating gives CASSATTGGGGNSPLHF.

The V gene is TRBV6-2 or TRBV6-3, the J gene TRBJ1-2, with unresolved D. Germline values: CDR1 MNHEY, CDR2 SVGEGT. V lost 6 bases, J lost 0 bases, and 11 bases lay in between. There are 14 residues in the CDR3. In DNA, the CDR3 is TGTGCCAGCAGCTCCGATGGAGCTAACTATGGCTACACCTTC. Amino acid sequence: CASSSDGANYGYTF.

The V gene is TRBV15, the J gene TRBJ2-3; D unresolved. V lost 0 bases and J lost 2, with 9 bases in between. The CDR3 is 15 amino acids. The germline V gene has CDR1 LNHNV and CDR2 YYDKDF (reference sequence). For the CDR3, the DNA is TGTGCCACCAGCAGAGACCCGGGTAACACAGATACGCAGTATTTT. Translation: CATSRDPGNTDTQYF. Full variable domain (outside the CDR3, taken from reference TRBV15 and TRBJ2-3): DAMVIQNPRYQVTQFGKPVTLSCSQTLNHNVMYWYQQKSSQAPKLLFHYYDKDFNNEADTPDNFQSRRPNTSFCFLDIRSPGLGDTAMYLCATSRDPGNTDTQYFGPGTRLTVL.

This clonotype counts as medium-sized (0.01 to 0.1%). V is TRBV27 and J is TRBJ1-5; 9 bases are a match to TRBD1. V was pared by 5 bases and J by 9 bases, with 14 bases of the junction left unmatched. The CDR3 loop spans 16 amino acids. The germline V gene encodes CDR1 MNHEY and CDR2 SMNVEV (reference sequence). The CDR3 DNA reads as TGTGCCAGCAGTAGATACGGACAGGGGTACGGTACGCCCCAGCATTTT. Amino acid sequence: CASSRYGQGYGTPQHF.

The genes are TRBV6-1 and TRBJ2-7, with D perhaps TRBD1 (6 bases). The germline gives CDR1 MNHNS, CDR2 SASEGT. The V and J ends lost 5 bases and 3 bases respectively, with 17 bases between them. CDR3 length: 15 residues. This CDR3 reads CASSRPRADSYEQYF. The CDR3 DNA reads as TGTGCCAGCAGTCGACCGCGAGCGGACAGCTACGAGCAGTACTTC.

This sequence joins TRBV5-1 and TRBJ2-3, with TRBD1 as a possible D gene (5 bases). Germline V lookup: CDR1 SGHRS, CDR2 YFSETQ. The CDR3 consists of 17 residues. Trimming pared 4 bases from V and 1 base from J, leaving 19 bases between. The CDR3 bases are TGCGCCAGCAGCGCCCCACAAGGGGCCCAAGGCACAGATACGCAGTATTTT. This translates into CASSAPQGAQGTDTQYF. Full variable domain (missing parts from reference TRBV5-1 and TRBJ2-3): KAGVTQTPRYLIKTRGQQVTLSCSPISGHRSVSWYQQTPGQGLQFLFEYFSETQRNKGNFPGRFSGRQFSNSRSEMNVSTLELGDSALYLCASSAPQGAQGTDTQYFGPGTRLTVL.